The rows below give T cell receptor beta chains drawn from one sample of a study of shared clonotypes between healthy human individuals. TCRdb's copy holds only in-frame clones and misses some; the assay was immunoSEQ multiplex PCR. The table lists over 2,000,000 clones, around 93% of them singletons. The sequenced sample was naive CD8+ T cells from PBMCs. The origin of the receptors is a young man in good health. Some clones in this sample may be carry-over from other donors' samples. Each CDR3 is given with its conserved first and last residue. The D gene is left open where the match is weak. Only part of the rows carry a size: once, few, many, or a class if the clone is expanded.

TRBV7-9	TRBJ2-1	-	TRBD1	TGTGCCAGCAGCGCCCGACAGGGGGCCACTGAGCAGTTCTTC	CASSARQGATEQFF
TRBV14	TRBJ2-7	-	-	TGTGCCAGCAGCCTCGGGAGCCGATCCTCCGAGCAGTACTTC	CASSLGSRSSEQYF
TRBV2	TRBJ1-2	few	-	TGTGCCAGCAGTGAGCGGACGGCCGCGGCCTACACCTTC	CASSERTAAAYTF
TRBV18	TRBJ1-2	-	TRBD1	TGTGCCAGCTCACCACTGGGGACAGGAAACTATGGCTACACCTTC	CASSPLGTGNYGYTF
TRBV19	TRBJ1-5	-	-	TGTGCCACTTCCTTGGCGGCAGTCGGCCAGCCCCAGCATTTT	CATSLAAVGQPQHF
TRBV7-6	TRBJ2-7	few	TRBD2	TGTGCCAGCAGCTTAAGGACTAGCGGTTACGAGCAGTACTTC	CASSLRTSGYEQYF
TRBV19	TRBJ2-2	-	-	TGTGCCAGTAGGAGGGGTGGCGGGGAGCTGTTTTTT	CASRRGGGELFF
TRBV6-6	TRBJ2-2	-	-	TGTGCCAGCAGTTACTCGTCAGGGGGGTATACCGGGGAGCTGTTTTTT	CASSYSSGGYTGELFF
TRBV7-2	TRBJ2-7	-	TRBD1	TGTGCCAGCAGCTTTACCGGGACAGTCTACGAGCAGTACTTC	CASSFTGTVYEQYF
TRBV5-4	TRBJ1-2	-	TRBD1	TGTGCCAGCAGTTTTATCACAGGGGAAGGTGGCTACACCTTC	CASSFITGEGGYTF
TRBV4-2	TRBJ2-1	-	-	TGTGCCAGCAGCGGCGGGACTGGCTCCTACAATGAGCAGTTCTTC	CASSGGTGSYNEQFF
TRBV11-2	TRBJ2-2	-	-	TGTGCCAGCAGCTTACTGCCGGGGGGCCCCGGGGAGCTGTTTTTT	CASSLLPGGPGELFF
TRBV28	TRBJ2-7	-	TRBD2	TGTGCCAGCAGTTGGACTAGCGACTACGAGCAGTACTTC	CASSWTSDYEQYF
TRBV28	TRBJ1-5	-	-	TGTGCCGGCAGCCTTTGGGAGGACCATACGAGGCAGCCCCAGCATTTT	CAGSLWEDHTRQPQHF
TRBV7-9	TRBJ2-1	-	-	TGTGCCAGCAGCCCCGTGGCGCTACTTAGCAATGAGCAGTTCTTC	CASSPVALLSNEQFF
TRBV11-2	TRBJ2-5	-	TRBD2	TGTGCCAGCAGCTTGGGACTACCAATCCAAGAGACCCAGTACTTC	CASSLGLPIQETQYF
TRBV28	TRBJ2-7	-	TRBD1	TGTGCCAGCAGTTTGTCGAGGGGGGACAGGGGCTCCTACGAGCAGTACTTC	CASSLSRGDRGSYEQYF
TRBV5-1	TRBJ2-7	-	-	TGCGCCAGCAGCTGGTTTAGCGGCAGCTCCTACGAGCAGTACTTC	CASSWFSGSSYEQYF
TRBV7-9	TRBJ1-1	-	-	TGTGCCAGCAGCTTAGGAGGGATCTGGAGGGCTGAAGCTTTCTTT	CASSLGGIWRAEAFF
TRBV28	TRBJ2-1	-	TRBD2	TGTGCCAGCAGTTTACGCAGCGGGAGGAACTACAATGAGCAGTTCTTC	CASSLRSGRNYNEQFF
TRBV28	TRBJ1-1	few	-	TGTGCCACCCGGTCTCCCCAGAACACTGAAGCTTTCTTT	CATRSPQNTEAFF
TRBV5-5	TRBJ2-7	once	-	TGTGCCAGCAGCCCCTCCCGGCGGGTGGCCTACGAGCAGTACTTC	CASSPSRRVAYEQYF
TRBV10-1	TRBJ1-1	-	-	TGCGCCAGCAGTGAGTCGGGGAGAGCTTTCTTT	CASSESGRAFF
TRBV7-9	TRBJ2-7	-	TRBD1	TGTGCCAGCAGCTTAGCGTTAGGACAGGGAACCTACGAGCAGTACTTC	CASSLALGQGTYEQYF
TRBV5-6	TRBJ1-1	-	TRBD1	TGTGCCAGCAGCTTGACAGGGGGGCCTGAAGCTTTCTTT	CASSLTGGPEAFF
TRBV10-2	TRBJ2-7	-	TRBD2	TGCGCCAGCAGTGTCGCGGGAGGGAAACCCTACGAGCAGTACTTC	CASSVAGGKPYEQYF
TRBV19	TRBJ2-3	once	TRBD1	TGTGCCAGTAGCCCAGGGGGCGGGTACACAGATACGCAGTATTTT	CASSPGGGYTDTQYF
TRBV7-9	TRBJ1-1	few	-	TGTGCCAGCAGCCGATGGTACGGGGAGAACACTGAAGCTTTCTTT	CASSRWYGENTEAFF
TRBV10-3	TRBJ2-7	-	-	TGTGCCATCAGTGATGATTGGCAGGGGCCCTCCTACGAGCAGTACTTC	CAISDDWQGPSYEQYF
TRBV2	TRBJ2-5	-	-	TGTGCCAGCAGTGAAGTTGTTCACGGGGTAGAGACCCAGTACTTC	CASSEVVHGVETQYF
TRBV7-9	TRBJ2-7	-	-	TGTGCCAGCAGCTTAGATGGTAATTACTACGAGCAGTACTTC	CASSLDGNYYEQYF
TRBV9	TRBJ2-5	-	TRBD2	TGTGCCAGCAGCGCCTCCGGGACTAGCCTTTCAGAGACCCAGTACTTC	CASSASGTSLSETQYF
TRBV6-5	TRBJ2-7	-	-	TGTGCCAGCAGTTACTCTAGGCGGACTATCGACGAGCAGTACTTC	CASSYSRRTIDEQYF